This T cell receptor beta chain was retrieved from a study of T cell changes during pregnancy in multiple sclerosis. Repertoires were generated with immunoSEQ multiplex PCR, while TCRdb's copy carries only in-frame clones and drops some. This table has approximately 130,000 clones, roughly 95% appearing once. This CDR3 comprises 15 residues. Looked up from germline, CDR1 is LNHDA and CDR2 is SQIVND (reference sequence). V shed 3 bases and J 3 bases; nucleotides not matched to a gene: 5. The sample here was peripheral blood, taken after pregnancy. The chain joins TRBV19 to TRBJ2-1; the match to TRBD1 covers 7 bases. This receptor was obtained from a female donor with multiple sclerosis, enrolled in a pregnancy study. CDR3 sequence reads: CASSMEDRYYNEQFF. The CDR3 DNA follows: TGTGCCAGTAGTATGGAGGACAGGTACTACAATGAGCAGTTCTTC.